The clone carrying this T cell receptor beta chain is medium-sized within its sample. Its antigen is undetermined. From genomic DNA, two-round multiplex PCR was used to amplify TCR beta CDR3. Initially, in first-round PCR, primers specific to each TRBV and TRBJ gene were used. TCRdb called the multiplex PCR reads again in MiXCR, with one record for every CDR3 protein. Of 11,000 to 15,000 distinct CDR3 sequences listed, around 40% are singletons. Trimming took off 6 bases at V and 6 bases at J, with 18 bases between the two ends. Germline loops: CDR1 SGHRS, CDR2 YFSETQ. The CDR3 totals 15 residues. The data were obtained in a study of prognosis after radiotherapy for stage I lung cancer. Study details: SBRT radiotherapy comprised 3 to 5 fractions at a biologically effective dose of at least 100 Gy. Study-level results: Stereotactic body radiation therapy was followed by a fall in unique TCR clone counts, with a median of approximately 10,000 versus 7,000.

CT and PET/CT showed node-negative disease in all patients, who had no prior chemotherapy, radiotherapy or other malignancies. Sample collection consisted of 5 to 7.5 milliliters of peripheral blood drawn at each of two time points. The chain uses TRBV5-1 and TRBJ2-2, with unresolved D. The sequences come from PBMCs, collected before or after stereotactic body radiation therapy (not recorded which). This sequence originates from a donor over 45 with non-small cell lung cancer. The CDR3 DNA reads TGCGCCAGCACCCCCGGAAGGGTAAAGTCCGGGGAGCTGTTTTTT. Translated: CASTPGRVKSGELFF. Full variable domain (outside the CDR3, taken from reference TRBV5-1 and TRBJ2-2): KAGVTQTPRYLIKTRGQQVTLSCSPISGHRSVSWYQQTPGQGLQFLFEYFSETQRNKGNFPGRFSGRQFSNSRSEMNVSTLELGDSALYLCASTPGRVKSGELFFGEGSRLTVL.